This T cell receptor (beta chain) emerged from a study of monozygotic twins with inflammatory bowel disease. Overall study findings and caveats: It was not supported that a single strong signal or clonotype was associated with IBD. Healthy twins shared more clonotypes with others than IBD patients, most markedly active ones. Distinct T cell subtypes could not be told apart.

TCRdb reprocessed the 5' RACE reads and keeps a single row for each CDR3 protein, giving no DNA. The listing contains 350,000 to 400,000 distinct CDR3 sequences. Looked up from germline, CDR1 is SEHNR and CDR2 is FQNEAQ (reference sequence). The CDR3 is made up of 14 amino acids. A word on this clonotype: What it recognizes is unknown.

This chain joins TRBV7-9 and TRBJ1-1; the TRBD1 assignment by TCRdb is unverifiable without DNA. The receptor was derived from a human donor with ulcerative colitis or Crohn's disease, or a healthy co-twin of an affected twin (not recorded which). Sequencing was carried out using blood. The CDR3 reads CASSLDRGSGEAFF. The entire variable domain, with the rest obtained from reference TRBV7-9 and TRBJ1-1, is as follows: DTGVSQNPRHKITKRGQNVTFRCDPISEHNRLYWYRQTLGQGPEFLTYFQNEAQLEKSRLLSDRFSAERPKGSFSTLEIQRTEQGDSAMYLCASSLDRGSGEAFFGQGTRLTVV.